Presented here are 4 T cell receptor beta chains from one specimen sequenced in a study of shared clonotypes between healthy human individuals. Clones were read by immunoSEQ multiplex PCR, and TCRdb kept only the in-frame ones, dropping some. Here the sample spans under 850,000 clones, about two thirds being singletons. The source material was memory CD4+ T cells sorted from blood. Subset specified: CD45RA-negative fraction. The receptors come from a woman in her twenties or thirties in good health.

The V and J genes are TRBV6-1 and TRBJ2-3, with no clear D. The germline V gene encodes CDR1 MNHNS and CDR2 SASEGT. The CDR3 spans 13 residues. Trimming took off 6 bases at V and 3 bases at J, with 10 bases between the two ends. The CDR3 bases are TGTGCCAGCAGACTACTCAATACAGATACGCAGTATTTT. This sequence encodes CASRLLNTDTQYF.

The chain couples TRBV7-9 to TRBJ2-7; a possible D gene is TRBD1 (6 bases). This CDR3 is 16 amino acids long. Germline CDR1 reads SEHNR; CDR2 reads FQNEAQ (reference sequence). V lost 0 bases and J lost 3, with 15 bases in between. CDR3 residues: CASSLAQGVKVYEQYF. CDR3 nucleotides: TGTGCCAGCAGCTTAGCACAGGGAGTCAAGGTCTACGAGCAGTACTTC.

J is TRBJ2-2 and V is TRBV27, with 7 bases identical to TRBD2. V gave up 3 bases and J gave up 0 bases; unmatched junction bases: 10. This CDR3 is 18 amino acids long. The germline CDR1 and CDR2 sequences are MNHEY and SMNVEV (reference sequence). CDR3 residues: CASSFRVGGGPNTGELFF. In nucleotides, the CDR3 is TGTGCCAGCAGTTTCCGTGTGGGGGGAGGGCCGAACACCGGGGAGCTGTTTTTT.

The rearrangement joins TRBV28 to TRBJ1-1; D is uncertain. The V gene lost 5 bases and the J gene lost 11 bases, with 15 bases spanning the gap. CDR1 and CDR2 from the germline V gene are MDHEN and SYDVKM. This CDR3 region has 12 residues. The CDR3 bases are TGTGCCAGCAGTGATTCACCCAGAGGGGCTTTCTTT. It is translated as CASSDSPRGAFF.